The clone carrying this T cell receptor beta chain was observed at least ten times. The antigen is not known. Duration under 3 months, a NOSPECS grade of at least 4, and a Clinical Activity Score of at least 3 characterized the ophthalmopathy patients. Each 10 ml fresh peripheral blood draw supplied the PBMCs. The germline V gene has CDR1 SEHNR and CDR2 FQNEAQ (reference sequence). With V trimmed by 5 bases and J by 0 bases, 8 bases remained unmatched. The CDR3 contains 19 residues. This record belongs to a study of T cells in Graves' hyperthyroidism and ophthalmopathy. General study findings and limits: Median prediction lead before ophthalmopathy onset was six to eight months with the model. Within blood appeared most thyroid clonotypes that had expanded above 0.001.

RNA transcripts yielded amplified TCR beta CDR3 regions. During a first-round RT-PCR of the TCR CDR3, the HTBI primer set was used. TCRdb re-analysed the multiplex PCR reads in MiXCR, keeping a single row per CDR3 protein. The profile shows fewer than 400,000 distinct CDR3 sequences, over 13% of them singletons. The sequencing input was blood. V usage is TRBV7-9 and J usage is TRBJ2-1, with 15 nucleotides matching TRBD2. This clonotype was sampled from a man between 45 and 60 years old with Graves' ophthalmopathy. This chain's CDR3 is CASSGTGTSGRSSYNEQFF. The CDR3 DNA sequence: TGTGCCAGCAGCGGAACCGGGACTAGCGGGAGGAGCTCCTACAATGAGCAGTTCTTC.